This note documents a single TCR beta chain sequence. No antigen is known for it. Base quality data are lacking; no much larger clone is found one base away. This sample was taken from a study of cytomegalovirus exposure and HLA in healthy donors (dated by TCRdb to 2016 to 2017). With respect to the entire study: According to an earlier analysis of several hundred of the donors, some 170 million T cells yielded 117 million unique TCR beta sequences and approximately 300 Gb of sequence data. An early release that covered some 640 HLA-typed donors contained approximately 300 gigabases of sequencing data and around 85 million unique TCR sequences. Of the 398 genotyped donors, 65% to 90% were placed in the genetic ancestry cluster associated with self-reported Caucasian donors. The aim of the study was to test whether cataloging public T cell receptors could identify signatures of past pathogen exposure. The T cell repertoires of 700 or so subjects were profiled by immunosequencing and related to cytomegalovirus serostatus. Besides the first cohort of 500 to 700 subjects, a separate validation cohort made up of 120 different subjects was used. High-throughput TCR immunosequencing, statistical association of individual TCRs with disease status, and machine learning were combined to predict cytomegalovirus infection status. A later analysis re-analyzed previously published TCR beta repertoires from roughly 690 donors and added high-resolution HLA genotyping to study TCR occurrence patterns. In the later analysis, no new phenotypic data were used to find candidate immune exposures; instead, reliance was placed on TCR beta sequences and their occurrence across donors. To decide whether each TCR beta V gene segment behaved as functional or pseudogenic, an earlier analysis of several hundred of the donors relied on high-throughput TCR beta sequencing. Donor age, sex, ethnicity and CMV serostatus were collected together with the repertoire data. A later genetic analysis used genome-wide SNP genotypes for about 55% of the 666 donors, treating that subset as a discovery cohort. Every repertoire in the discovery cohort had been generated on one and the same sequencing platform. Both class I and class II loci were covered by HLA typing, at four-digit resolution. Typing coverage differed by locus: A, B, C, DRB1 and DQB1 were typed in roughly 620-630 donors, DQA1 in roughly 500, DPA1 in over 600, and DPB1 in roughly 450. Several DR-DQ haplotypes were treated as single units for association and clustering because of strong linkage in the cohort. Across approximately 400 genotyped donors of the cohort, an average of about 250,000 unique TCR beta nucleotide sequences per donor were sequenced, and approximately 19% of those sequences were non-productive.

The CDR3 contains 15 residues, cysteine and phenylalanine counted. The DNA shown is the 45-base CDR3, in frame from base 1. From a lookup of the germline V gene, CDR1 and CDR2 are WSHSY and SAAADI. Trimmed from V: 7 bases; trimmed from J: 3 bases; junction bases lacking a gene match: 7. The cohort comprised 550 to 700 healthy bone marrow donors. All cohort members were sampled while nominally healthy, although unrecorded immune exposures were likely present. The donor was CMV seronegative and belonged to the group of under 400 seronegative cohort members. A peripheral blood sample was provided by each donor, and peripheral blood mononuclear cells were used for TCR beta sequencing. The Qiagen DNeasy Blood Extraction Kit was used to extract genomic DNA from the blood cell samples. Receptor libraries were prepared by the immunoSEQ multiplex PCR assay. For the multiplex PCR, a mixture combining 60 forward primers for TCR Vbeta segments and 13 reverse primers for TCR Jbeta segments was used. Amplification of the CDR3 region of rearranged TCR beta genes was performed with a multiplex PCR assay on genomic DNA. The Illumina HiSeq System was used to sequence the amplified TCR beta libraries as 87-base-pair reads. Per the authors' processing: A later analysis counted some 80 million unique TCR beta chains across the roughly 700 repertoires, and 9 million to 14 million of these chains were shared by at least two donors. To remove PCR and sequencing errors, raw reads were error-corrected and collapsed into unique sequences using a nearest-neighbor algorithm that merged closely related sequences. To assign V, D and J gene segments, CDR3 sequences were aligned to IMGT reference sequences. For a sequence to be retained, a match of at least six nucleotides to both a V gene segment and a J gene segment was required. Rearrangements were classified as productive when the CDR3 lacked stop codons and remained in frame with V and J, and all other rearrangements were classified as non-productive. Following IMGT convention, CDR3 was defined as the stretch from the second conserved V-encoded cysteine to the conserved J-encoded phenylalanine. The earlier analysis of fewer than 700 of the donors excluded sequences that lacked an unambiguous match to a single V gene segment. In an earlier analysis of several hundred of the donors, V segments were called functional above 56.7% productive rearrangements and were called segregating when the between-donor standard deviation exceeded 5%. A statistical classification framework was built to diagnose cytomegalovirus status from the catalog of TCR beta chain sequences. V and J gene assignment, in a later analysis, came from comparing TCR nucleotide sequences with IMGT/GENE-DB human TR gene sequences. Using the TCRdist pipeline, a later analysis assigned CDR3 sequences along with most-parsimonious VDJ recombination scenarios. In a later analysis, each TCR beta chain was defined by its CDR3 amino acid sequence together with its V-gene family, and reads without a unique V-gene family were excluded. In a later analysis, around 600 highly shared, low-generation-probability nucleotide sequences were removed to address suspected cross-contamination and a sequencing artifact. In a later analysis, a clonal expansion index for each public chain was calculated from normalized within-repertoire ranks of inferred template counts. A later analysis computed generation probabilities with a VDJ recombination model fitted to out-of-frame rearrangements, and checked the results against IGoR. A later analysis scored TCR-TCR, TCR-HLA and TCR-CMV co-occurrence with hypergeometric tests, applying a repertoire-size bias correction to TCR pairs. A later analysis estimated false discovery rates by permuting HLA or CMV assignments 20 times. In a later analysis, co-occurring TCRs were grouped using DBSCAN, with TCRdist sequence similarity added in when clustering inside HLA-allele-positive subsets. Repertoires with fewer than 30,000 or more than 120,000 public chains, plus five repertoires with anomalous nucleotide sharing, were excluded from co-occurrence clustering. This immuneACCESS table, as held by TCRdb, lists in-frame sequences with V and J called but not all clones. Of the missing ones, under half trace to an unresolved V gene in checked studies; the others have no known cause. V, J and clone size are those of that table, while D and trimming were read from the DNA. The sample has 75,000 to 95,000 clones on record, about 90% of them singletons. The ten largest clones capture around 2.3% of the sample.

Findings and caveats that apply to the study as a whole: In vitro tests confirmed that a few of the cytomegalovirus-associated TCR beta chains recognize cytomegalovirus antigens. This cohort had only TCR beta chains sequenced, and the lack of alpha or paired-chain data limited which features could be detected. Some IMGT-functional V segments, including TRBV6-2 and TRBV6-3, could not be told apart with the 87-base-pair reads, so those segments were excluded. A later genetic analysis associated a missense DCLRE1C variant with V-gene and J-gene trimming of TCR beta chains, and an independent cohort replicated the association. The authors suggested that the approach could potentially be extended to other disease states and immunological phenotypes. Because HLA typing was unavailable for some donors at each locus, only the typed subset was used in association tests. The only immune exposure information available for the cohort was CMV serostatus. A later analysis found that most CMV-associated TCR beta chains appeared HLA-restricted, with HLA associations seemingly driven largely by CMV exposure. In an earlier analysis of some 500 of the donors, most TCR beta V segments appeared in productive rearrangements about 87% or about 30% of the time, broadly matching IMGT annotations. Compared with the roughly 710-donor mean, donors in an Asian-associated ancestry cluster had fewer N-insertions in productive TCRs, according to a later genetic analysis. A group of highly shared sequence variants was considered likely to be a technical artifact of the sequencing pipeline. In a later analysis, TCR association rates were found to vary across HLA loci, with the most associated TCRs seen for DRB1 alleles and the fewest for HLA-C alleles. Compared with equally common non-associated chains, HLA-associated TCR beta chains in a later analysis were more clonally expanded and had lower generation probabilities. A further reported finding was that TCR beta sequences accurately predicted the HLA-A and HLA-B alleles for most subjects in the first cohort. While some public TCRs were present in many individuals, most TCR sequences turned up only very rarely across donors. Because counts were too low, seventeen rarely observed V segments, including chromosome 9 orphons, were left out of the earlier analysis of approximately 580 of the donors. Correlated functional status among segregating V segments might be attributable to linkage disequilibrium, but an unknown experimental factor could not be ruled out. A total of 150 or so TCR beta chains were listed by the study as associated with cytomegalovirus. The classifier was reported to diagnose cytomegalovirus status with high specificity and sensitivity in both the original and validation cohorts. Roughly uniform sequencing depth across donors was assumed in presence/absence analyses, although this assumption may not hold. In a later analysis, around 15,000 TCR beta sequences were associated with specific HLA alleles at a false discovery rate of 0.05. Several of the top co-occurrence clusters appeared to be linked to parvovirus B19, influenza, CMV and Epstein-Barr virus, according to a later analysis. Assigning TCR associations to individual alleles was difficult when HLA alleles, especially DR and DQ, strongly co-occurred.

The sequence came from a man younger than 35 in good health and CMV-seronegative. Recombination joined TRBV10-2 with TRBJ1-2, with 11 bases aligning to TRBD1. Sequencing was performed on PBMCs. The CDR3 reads CASTAGDRGDYGYTF. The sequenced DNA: TGCGCCAGCACCGCGGGGGACAGGGGGGACTATGGCTACACCTTC.